This TCR beta chain was identified during a study of tumor-infiltrating lymphocytes in primary liver carcinoma. Study overall: The patient group consisted of men and women aged 30 to 69 years. In every tissue type, samples returned a similar yield of roughly 3.5 to 7.13 million productive TCRbeta reads.

Trimming stripped 0 bases from V and 7 bases from J, with 19 bases between. CDR1 is MNHNS, CDR2 SASEGT, per germline. The CDR3 is 16 residues long. The investigators made TCR beta cDNA from about 500 ng total RNA, using a constant-region primer. Libraries for TCR beta were built through three nested multiplex PCR rounds, which together made up a slightly modified ARM-PCR procedure. It was with TRBV1-TRBV30 forward primers and a C-beta reverse primer that the first two PCR rounds were run, at approximately 9 cycles each. TCRdb itself ran the multiplex PCR reads through MiXCR, one entry per CDR3 protein. The table has about 320,000 distinct CDR3 sequences, approximately 65% seen once. Study outcomes and limitations: Whereas tumor region pairs overlapped more, tumor-adjacent and tumor-blood pairs overlapped less.

A note on this clonotype: Its antigen is not known.

RNA was extracted from whole blood without cell sorting, alongside germline DNA. The sequenced sample was peripheral blood. The V gene is TRBV6-1, the J gene TRBJ2-7; D is unresolved. This sequence was found in a man aged 40-49 years with primary liver carcinoma and hepatitis B virus infection. The CDR3 sequence is CASSEALSGNLGEQYF. The CDR3 DNA reads TGTGCCAGCAGTGAAGCGCTTAGTGGAAACCTCGGAGAGCAGTACTTC.